This T cell receptor (beta chain) was profiled in a study of blood T cells in healthy people across ages. This CDR3 comprises 14 residues. The germline gives CDR1 SEHNR, CDR2 FQNEAQ (reference sequence). Then a second PCR, running roughly 7 to 11 cycles, was carried out with a sample-barcoded 5' primer and a J-beta primer mix. Template switching added a 12-random-nucleotide identifier to every cDNA molecule. TCRdb reprocessed the 5' RACE reads with MiXCR, giving one entry per CDR3 protein. The sample carries hundreds of thousands of distinct CDR3 sequences, around a fifth recorded once. As for this clonotype: The junction departs from germline at one end; a sequencing error may be responsible.

A minimum of 6 micrograms of total RNA was extracted per sample. Material for sequencing was blood. The TCR comes from a man in his 70s in good health. The V and J genes are TRBV7-9 and TRBJ2-7, with 7 bases lining up with TRBD1. CDR3 in amino acids: CASSLPGTVYKQYF. The CDR3 DNA reads as TGTGCCAGCAGCTTACCCGGGACAGTCTACAAGCAGTACTTC.